A single sample gave rise to the 11 T cell receptor beta chains below, sequenced in a study of T cells expressing NK-cell markers. TCRdb reprocessed the 5' RACE reads and keeps a single row for each CDR3 protein, giving no DNA. The listing contains hundreds of thousands of distinct CDR3 sequences. The sample taken for sequencing was blood T cells: a sorted CD56 or NKG2C T cell subset, CD4+ or CD8+ T cells, or bulk PBMC T cells (not recorded which). These receptors came from a man aged 18 to 29 in good health.

The V and J genes are TRBV2 and TRBJ1-1. Germline CDR1 reads SNHLY; CDR2 reads FYNNEI. This CDR3 has 14 residues. CDR3 in amino acids: CASRGPTINTEAFF. Full variable domain (rest looked up from reference TRBV2 and TRBJ1-1): EPEVTQTPSHQVTQMGQEVILRCVPISNHLYFYWYRQILGQKVEFLVSFYNNEISEKSEIFDDQFSVERPDGSNFTLKIRSTKLEDSAMYFCASRGPTINTEAFFGQGTRLTVV.

The J gene is TRBJ2-2, the V gene TRBV12-3 or TRBV12-4. The CDR3 consists of 11 residues. CDR3 loop: CASTVSGELFF.

The genes are TRBV4-3 and TRBJ2-1; no DNA is available, so the TRBD1 call from TCRdb remains unchecked. CDR1 is LGHNA, CDR2 YSLEER, per germline. The CDR3 is 16 amino acids. The CDR3 reads CASSQEALGGYNEQFF.

V usage is TRBV5-1 and J usage is TRBJ2-1; the D gene TCRdb calls, TRBD1, cannot be checked with no DNA. Germline CDR1 SGHRS, CDR2 YFSETQ. This CDR3 has 15 residues. This chain's CDR3 is CASLEGRGSLGEQFF.

The chain joins TRBV12-3 or TRBV12-4 to TRBJ1-1; checking the TCRdb D call of TRBD1 is not possible without DNA. There are 15 residues in the CDR3. The CDR3 is CASSRITGRNTEAFF.

The chain links TRBV15 to TRBJ2-1; TCRdb outputs TRBD1, but without DNA this stays unchecked. Germline-derived CDR1 and CDR2 are LNHNV and YYDKDF (reference sequence). The CDR3 sequence is 15 residues long. The chain's CDR3 is CATSREGRIGNEQFF.

The V call is TRBV10-3, the J call TRBJ2-2. CDR1 is ENHRY and CDR2 is SYGVKD in the germline V gene. The CDR3 loop spans 14 amino acids. The CDR3 sequence is CATSLAMDTGELFF.

The rearrangement links TRBV11-2 to TRBJ2-2; TCRdb returns TRBD2, unconfirmable since there is no DNA. The CDR3 loop spans 16 amino acids. Per germline, CDR1 SGHAT and CDR2 FQNNGV. CDR3: CASRPLAGVPTGELFF.

The chain links TRBV30 to TRBJ2-2; TCRdb picks TRBD1, but there is no DNA to check that call. The CDR3 consists of 13 residues. Per the germline V gene, CDR1 is GTSNPN and CDR2 is SVGIG (reference sequence). CDR3 sequence: CAWSVRGDGELFF.

The chain links TRBV3-1 to TRBJ2-1; TCRdb indicates TRBD2, and absent DNA this call remains unverified. The germline V gene has CDR1 LGHDT and CDR2 YNNKEL (reference sequence). The CDR3 is 18 amino acids. CDR3: CASSIQPPTSGTYNEQFF.

The rearrangement uses TRBV29-1 and TRBJ2-3; TCRdb calls TRBD2, which cannot be checked without DNA. Germline CDR1 reads SQVTM; CDR2 reads ANQGSEA. The CDR3 has 18 residues. CDR3 region: CSVEGGSSGRPGTDTQYF.